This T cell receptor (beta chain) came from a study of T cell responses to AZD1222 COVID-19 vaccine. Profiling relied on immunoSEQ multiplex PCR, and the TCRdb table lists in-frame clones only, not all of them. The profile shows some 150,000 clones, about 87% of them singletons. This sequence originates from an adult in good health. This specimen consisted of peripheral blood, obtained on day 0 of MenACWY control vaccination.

CDR3 sequence: CASRSGGAGNQPQHF. Here the CDR3 DNA reads TGTGCCAGCAGATCAGGGGGCGCAGGAAATCAGCCCCAGCATTTT. This chain links TRBV6-5 with TRBJ1-5; 8 bases match TRBD1. CDR1 and CDR2 from the germline V gene are MNHEY and SVGAGI. CDR3 length: 15 amino acids. V lost 6 bases, J lost 4 bases, and 8 bases stayed unmatched.